Following are 22 T cell receptor beta chains from one sample sequenced in a study of shared T cell receptors in the human thymus. Sequencing used immunoSEQ multiplex PCR; TCRdb keeps in-frame clones, though not all of them. The sample includes more than 550,000 clones, about 89% seen only once; the top ten take about 0.0094%. These data also featured in a second study, about human thymus T cells.

The sample taken for sequencing was thymocytes. The receptors were sampled from a boy younger than two with a congenital heart defect.

The chain joins TRBV29-1 to TRBJ1-1; the match to TRBD1 covers 8 bases. The length of the CDR3 is 14 residues. Unmatched junction bases numbered 3, after V lost 2 bases and J lost 1 base. CDR1 is SQVTM, CDR2 ANQGSEA, per germline. The CDR3 loop is CSVERGQENTEAFF. As DNA, the CDR3 is TGCAGCGTTGAAAGGGGACAGGAGAACACTGAAGCTTTCTTT. Combining the CDR3 with reference TRBV29-1 and TRBJ1-1 gives the whole variable domain SAVISQKPSRDICQRGTSLTIQCQVDSQVTMMFWYRQQPGQSLTLIATANQGSEATYESGFVIDKFPISRPNLTFSTLTVSNMSPEDSSIYLCSVERGQENTEAFFGQGTRLTVV.

The rearrangement uses TRBV1 and TRBJ2-7; the D segment call TRBD2 is taken from the table without a DNA check. TRBV1 is a recognized pseudogene. This CDR3 contains 14 residues. CDR3 protein: CTSSHGTGTYEQYF. CDR3 nucleotides: TGCACCAGCAGCCACGGGACTGGGACCTACGAGCAGTACTTC.

The gene calls are TRBV19 and TRBJ1-6; 7 bases line up with TRBD1. The V gene's germline CDR1 is LNHDA and CDR2 SQIVND (reference sequence). V lost 5 bases to trimming and J lost 7 bases; unmatched junction nucleotides: 8. This CDR3 has 15 amino acids. In DNA, the CDR3 is TGTGCCAGTAGTGCCCGGGACAGCCCCAATTCACCCCTCCACTTT. This translates into CASSARDSPNSPLHF.

The CDR3 loop reads CASSLAWTTTNNEQFF. The CDR3 region has the DNA TGTGCCAGCAGCTTAGCGTGGACTACAACAAACAATGAGCAGTTCTTC. J is TRBJ2-1 and V is TRBV7-9; possibly TRBD2 for D (6 bases). The CDR3 loop spans 16 amino acids. The germline V and J ends were trimmed by 0 bases and 5 bases, with 14 bases remaining between them. Germline-derived CDR1 and CDR2 are SEHNR and FQNEAQ (reference sequence).

This clone is a singleton in its sample. V usage is TRBV6-4 and J usage is TRBJ1-2, with 8 bases lining up with TRBD1. The CDR3 loop spans 14 amino acids. After removal of 2 bases from V and 2 bases from J, the junction contained 1 base not matched to a gene. Germline V gene sequence: CDR1 MRHNA, CDR2 SNTAGT. In nucleotides, the CDR3 is TGTGCCAGCAGTGACGGACAGGGCAACTATGGCTACACCTTC. This sequence encodes CASSDGQGNYGYTF.

The chain employs TRBV2 and TRBJ1-2; 7 bases fit TRBD1. V lost 2 bases, J lost 1 base, and 4 bases stayed unmatched. The CDR3 extends over 15 amino acids. The germline V gene encodes CDR1 SNHLY and CDR2 FYNNEI. CDR3 bases: TGTGCCAGCAGTGAAAGGGGGGACAGTAACTATGGCTACACCTTC. As protein: CASSERGDSNYGYTF. Full variable domain (remainder filled in from reference TRBV2 and TRBJ1-2): EPEVTQTPSHQVTQMGQEVILRCVPISNHLYFYWYRQILGQKVEFLVSFYNNEISEKSEIFDDQFSVERPDGSNFTLKIRSTKLEDSAMYFCASSERGDSNYGYTFGSGTRLTVV.

CDR3 bases: TGTGCCAGCAGTTACTCAGGGGCCTCCTACGAGCAGTACTTC. It encodes CASSYSGASYEQYF. The V and J genes are TRBV6-5 and TRBJ2-7, with TRBD1 as a possible D gene (5 bases). The CDR3 has 14 residues. V was shortened by 0 bases and J by 0 bases, with 6 bases between the two germline ends. Germline assignment: CDR1 MNHEY and CDR2 SVGAGI.

The chain employs TRBV4-3 and TRBJ1-2; tentatively, D is TRBD1 (5 bases). Per germline, CDR1 LGHNA and CDR2 YSLEER. The CDR3 spans 16 residues. V was trimmed by 0 bases and J by 3 bases, leaving 14 bases between them. CDR3 coding DNA: TGCGCCAGCAGCCAAGATCGCCCAGGGTCGTACTATGGCTACACCTTC. Translation gives CASSQDRPGSYYGYTF.

The CDR3 loop is CASSQLKTFPSSYEQYF. The CDR3 bases are TGCGCCAGCAGTCAACTCAAAACCTTTCCGAGCTCCTACGAGCAGTACTTC. The V call is TRBV23-1, the J call TRBJ2-7; the D is unclear. TRBV23-1 is filed as an ORF, its function uncertain. V dropped 2 bases and J dropped 0 bases, with 17 bases sitting between them. The CDR3 contains 17 residues.

The V call is TRBV5-1, the J call TRBJ1-1; TRBD1 matches 8 bases. CDR3 length: 15 amino acids. V lost 4 bases, J lost 4 bases, and 9 bases stayed unmatched. The germline CDR1 and CDR2 sequences are SGHRS and YFSETQ. The chain's CDR3 is CASSTRQGPSTEAFF. The CDR3 region has the DNA TGCGCCAGCAGCACGAGACAGGGGCCGAGCACTGAAGCTTTCTTT.

The rearrangement uses TRBV15 and TRBJ2-1, with TRBD2 matching 10 bases. There are 18 residues in the CDR3. V shed 4 bases, J shed 4 bases, and the junction held 13 bases outside the gene matches. Per germline, CDR1 LNHNV and CDR2 YYDKDF (reference sequence). The CDR3 is CATSKDPKLAGIYNEQFF. CDR3 nucleotides: TGTGCCACCAGCAAAGATCCGAAACTAGCGGGGATTTACAATGAGCAGTTCTTC.

The chain combines TRBV5-4 with TRBJ1-1; tentative D call: TRBD1 (5 bases). The CDR3 runs 12 residues. V dropped 2 bases and J dropped 11 bases, with 13 bases sitting between them. Germline V gene data show CDR1 as SGHNT and CDR2 as YYREEE (reference sequence). CDR3 sequence (DNA): TGTGCCAGCAGCTTCTGGGGGGATGCGGCTTTCTTT. Protein sequence: CASSFWGDAAFF. The full variable domain, rest sourced from reference TRBV5-4 and TRBJ1-1, is ETGVTQSPTHLIKTRGQQVTLRCSSQSGHNTVSWYQQALGQGPQFIFQYYREEENGRGNFPPRFSGLQFPNYSSELNVNALELDDSALYLCASSFWGDAAFFGQGTRLTVV.

The rearrangement uses TRBV2 and TRBJ2-7; possibly TRBD1 for D (6 bases). The V end was cut by 6 bases, the J end by 2 bases, with 14 bases between. The CDR3 runs to 14 residues. Germline CDR1 SNHLY, CDR2 FYNNEI. CDR3 in amino acids: CASSGPGHAYEQYF. CDR3 nucleotides: TGTGCCAGCAGCGGACCGGGACACGCCTACGAGCAGTACTTC.

The chain joins TRBV28 to TRBJ2-7, with 10 positions matching TRBD1. The CDR3 consists of 14 residues. J lost 5 bases, V lost 4 bases, and 5 bases had no gene match. Germline CDR1 reads MDHEN; CDR2 reads SYDVKM. In DNA, the CDR3 is TGTGCCAGCAGTTCCAGCGACAGGGGGCACGAGCAGTACTTC. It is translated as CASSSSDRGHEQYF.

The chain has TRBV28 and TRBJ2-5; possible D gene TRBD2, 5 bases. V shed 8 bases and J shed 5 bases, with 12 bases lying between them. The CDR3 totals 12 residues. CDR1 and CDR2 (germline): MDHEN, SYDVKM. CDR3 nucleotide sequence: TGTGCCAGCTCCGGGGATGCGGAGACCCAGTACTTC. Its protein product is CASSGDAETQYF.

The chain is built from TRBV10-3 and TRBJ2-7; 13 positions match TRBD2. The CDR3 covers 16 residues. J was trimmed by 4 bases and V by 3 bases; bases with no gene match: 6. CDR1 ENHRY and CDR2 SYGVKD come from the germline V gene. CDR3 residues: CAISDPKTSGRYEQYF. DNA for the CDR3: TGTGCCATCAGTGACCCAAAGACTAGCGGGAGGTACGAGCAGTACTTC.

V is TRBV29-1 and J is TRBJ2-5, with a tentative D call TRBD1 (6 bases). The germline V gene encodes CDR1 SQVTM and CDR2 ANQGSEA. This CDR3 contains 12 residues. V was cut by 7 bases and J by 4 bases, with 13 bases left in between. Written as DNA, the CDR3 is TGCAGCGCCGGCAGGGGTTCAGAGACCCAGTACTTC. It codes for CSAGRGSETQYF.

The chain recombines TRBV25-1 with TRBJ1-4; 10 bases are a match to TRBD1. The CDR3 spans 16 residues. V dropped 2 bases and J dropped 6; count of bases not matched to a gene: 6. The germline gives CDR1 MGHDK, CDR2 SYGVNS. The CDR3 DNA follows: TGTGCCAGCAGTGAAGGTTTCGGGACAGGGGATGAAAAACTGTTTTTT. Its translation: CASSEGFGTGDEKLFF.

V gene TRBV27 combines with J gene TRBJ2-2; 12 bases align to TRBD2. The V and J ends lost 3 bases and 6 bases, in that order; junction bases with no gene match: 5. Looked up from germline, CDR1 is MNHEY and CDR2 is SMNVEV (reference sequence). The CDR3 runs 16 residues. CDR3 DNA sequence: TGTGCCAGCAGTTTCGAGCCTAGCGGGGGGGCCGGGGAGCTGTTTTTT. Its translation: CASSFEPSGGAGELFF.

The chain couples TRBV27 to TRBJ1-1; 7 bases are shared with TRBD1. V dropped 2 bases and J dropped 0; count of bases not matched to a gene: 12. Germline loops: CDR1 MNHEY, CDR2 SMNVEV (reference sequence). This CDR3 has 18 residues. The CDR3 sequence: CASSLPPRTGTMNTEAFF. CDR3 in DNA: TGTGCCAGCAGTTTACCACCTAGGACAGGAACCATGAACACTGAAGCTTTCTTT.

This chain connects TRBV29-1 to TRBJ2-5, with D maybe TRBD2 (5 bases). This CDR3 has 14 amino acids. V was shortened by 5 bases and J by 5 bases, with 18 bases between the two germline ends. Per germline, CDR1 SQVTM and CDR2 ANQGSEA. CDR3 amino acids: CSVSIPASRETQYF. The CDR3 DNA reads as TGCAGCGTTTCCATCCCGGCTAGCCGGGAGACCCAGTACTTC.

This clone has just one count. The chain is built from TRBV28 and TRBJ2-1; 8 bases line up with TRBD2. The CDR3 spans 16 residues. V dropped 2 bases and J dropped 2; count of bases not matched to a gene: 5. Germline V gene lookup returns CDR1 MDHEN and CDR2 SYDVKM. CDR3 sequence reads: CASSLERGRPYNEQFF. The CDR3 DNA is TGTGCCAGCAGTTTAGAGCGCGGGAGGCCCTACAATGAGCAGTTCTTC.